These 13 T cell receptor beta chains originate from one sample sequenced in a study of tumor and adjacent non-tumor tissue in lung cancer. The library came from three nested PCR rounds adapted from ARM-PCR protocols. TCRdb called the multiplex PCR reads again in MiXCR, with one record for every CDR3 protein. The sample includes roughly 67,000 distinct CDR3 sequences, 60% of them seen just once. This sample's RNA came from whole unsorted tissue. The sequenced sample consisted of lung tumor tissue. The receptors here all came from a man aged 45 to 65 with non-small cell lung cancer.

The chain combines TRBV20-1 with TRBJ2-1; D possibly corresponds to TRBD2 (6 bases). V was trimmed by 7 bases and J by 6 bases, leaving 16 bases between them. The CDR3 is made up of 13 amino acids. Looked up from germline, CDR1 is DFQATT and CDR2 is SNEGSKA (reference sequence). The CDR3 loop is CSVLGLPSNEQFF. In DNA, the CDR3 is TGCAGTGTCCTGGGACTCCCTAGCAATGAGCAGTTCTTC.

This clonotype was recorded a few times. A much bigger clone sits one base away, suggesting this may be a read error. The J gene is TRBJ1-2, the V gene TRBV5-6; tentatively, D is TRBD1 (5 bases). The CDR3 has 13 residues. V shed 1 base and J shed 7 bases, with 11 bases lying between them. CDR1 and CDR2 (germline): SGHDT, YYEEEE. The CDR3 protein is CASSLSGTCGYTF. CDR3 nucleotides: TGTGCCAGCAGCTTGTCAGGGACCTGTGGCTACACCTTC.

Remarks on this clonotype: At one end, the junction sequence differs from germline, possibly due to a read error. The rearrangement joins TRBV6-6 to TRBJ1-6, with 7 bases lining up with TRBD1. The germline V gene has CDR1 MNHNY and CDR2 SVGAGI (reference sequence). The CDR3 loop spans 15 amino acids. CDR3 in amino acids: CASSYEGQKGSLLQF. The DNA for the CDR3 is TGTGCCAGTAGTTACGAGGGACAGAAAGGATCACTCCTCCAGTTT.

V gene TRBV4-2 combines with J gene TRBJ2-3; D perhaps matches TRBD1 (5 bases). V gave up 9 bases and J gave up 7 bases, with 20 bases separating them. From germline, CDR1 is LGHNA and CDR2 YNFKEQ. The CDR3 runs to 14 residues. This CDR3 reads CASSQMTRAYTQYF. In nucleotides, the CDR3 is TGTGCCAGTAGTCAAATGACCAGGGCATATACGCAGTATTTT.

Turning to this clonotype: The CDR3 does not close with the conserved phenylalanine or tryptophan, likely indicating a read error. No DNA is shown, since the ends of the CDR3 on it are uncertain; the CDR3 is the one TCRdb lists. V and J are TRBV11-2 and TRBJ2-2; the D call in the table, TRBD2, was not verified against the DNA. The CDR3 region is 18 residues in length, termini included. Germline CDR1 is SGHAT and CDR2 is FQNNGV. The chain's CDR3 is CASSLRGVAGGRTGELFS.

This clonotype showed up many times. The chain uses TRBV4-1 and TRBJ1-1; D remains unclear. Trimming removed 3 bases from V and 0 bases from J, with 11 bases in between. The CDR3 extends over 15 amino acids. CDR1 and CDR2 from the germline V gene are MGHRA and YSYEKL. CDR3 coding DNA: TGCGCCAGCAGCCAGCCCGTTTTGATGAACACTGAAGCTTTCTTT. It yields the protein CASSQPVLMNTEAFF.

This clonotype was detected ten times or more. The rearrangement links TRBV20-1 to TRBJ2-6; D possibly matches TRBD1 or TRBD2 (5 bases each). V lost 5 bases to trimming and J lost 4 bases, with 9 bases between them. Germline V gene data show CDR1 as DFQATT and CDR2 as SNEGSKA (reference sequence). The CDR3 is 13 residues long. CDR3 region: CSAVGVGANVLTF. In DNA, the CDR3 is TGCAGTGCTGTGGGGGTCGGGGCCAACGTCCTGACTTTC.

Note on this clonotype: The junction departs from the called germline gene at one end, perhaps through a read error. The chain is built from TRBV11-3 and TRBJ2-1; 8 bases map to TRBD2. The CDR3 length is 15 residues. The germline V gene encodes CDR1 SGHNT and CDR2 YENEEA. The CDR3 reads CASRLAGQTVNDQFF. CDR3 nucleotide sequence: TGTGCCAGCAGGCTAGCGGGTCAGACTGTCAATGATCAGTTCTTC.

Comments on this clonotype: Because the CDR3 is missing its conserved closing phenylalanine or tryptophan, this is likely a read error. The chain joins TRBV10-2 to TRBJ1-1; D is unresolved. The CDR3 consists of 13 residues. Trimming pared 5 bases from V and 1 base from J, leaving 8 bases between. The V gene's germline CDR1 is WSHSY and CDR2 SAAADI. The CDR3 loop reads CASSRIENTEAFI. Written as DNA, the CDR3 is TGCGCCAGCAGTCGGATAGAGAACACTGAAGCTTTCATT.

As for this clonotype: A read error may be the cause here, since a much bigger clone is one base away. The chain links TRBV12-3 or TRBV12-4 to TRBJ2-5; 11 bases line up with TRBD2. CDR3 length: 14 residues. CDR3 sequence (DNA): TGTGCCGGCAGTCTTAGCGGGAGGGAAGAGACCCAGTACTTC. Translated, it gives CAGSLSGREETQYF.

This clonotype was observed a handful of times. This may come from a read error, since a much larger clone is one base off. The chain combines TRBV29-1 with TRBJ2-7, with TRBD1 matching 7 bases. Trimming took 4 bases from V and 4 from J; bases not matched to a gene: 4. The CDR3 extends over 12 amino acids. The V gene's germline CDR1 is SQVTM and CDR2 ANQGSEA. The CDR3 spells CSVAQGVYEQYF. The CDR3 coding sequence is TGCAGCGTTGCCCAGGGGGTTTACGAGCAGTACTTC.

Only a few counts were recorded for this clonotype. This chain connects TRBV28 to TRBJ2-5; D is unclear. Germline lookup yields CDR1 MDHEN and CDR2 SYDVKM. V was cut by 2 bases and J by 1 base, with 5 bases left in between. CDR3 size: 13 residues. The CDR3 reads CASSLPAQETQYF. The DNA for the CDR3 is TGTGCCAGCAGTTTACCCGCCCAAGAGACCCAGTACTTC. The variable domain in full, with the rest retrieved from reference TRBV28 and TRBJ2-5, is DVKVTQSSRYLVKRTGEKVFLECVQDMDHENMFWYRQDPGLGLRLIYFSYDVKMKEKGDIPEGYSVSREKKERFSLILESASTNQTSMYLCASSLPAQETQYFGPGTRLLVL.

The chain has TRBV30 and TRBJ1-2, with D uncertain. The CDR3 loop spans 14 amino acids. With 7 bases removed from V and 3 bases from J, the gap between germline ends came to 18 bases. Germline CDR1 reads GTSNPN; CDR2 reads SVGIG (reference sequence). The CDR3 is CASRSRLGDYGYTF. In nucleotides, the CDR3 is TGTGCCTCCCGTAGTCGCCTGGGAGACTATGGCTACACCTTC.